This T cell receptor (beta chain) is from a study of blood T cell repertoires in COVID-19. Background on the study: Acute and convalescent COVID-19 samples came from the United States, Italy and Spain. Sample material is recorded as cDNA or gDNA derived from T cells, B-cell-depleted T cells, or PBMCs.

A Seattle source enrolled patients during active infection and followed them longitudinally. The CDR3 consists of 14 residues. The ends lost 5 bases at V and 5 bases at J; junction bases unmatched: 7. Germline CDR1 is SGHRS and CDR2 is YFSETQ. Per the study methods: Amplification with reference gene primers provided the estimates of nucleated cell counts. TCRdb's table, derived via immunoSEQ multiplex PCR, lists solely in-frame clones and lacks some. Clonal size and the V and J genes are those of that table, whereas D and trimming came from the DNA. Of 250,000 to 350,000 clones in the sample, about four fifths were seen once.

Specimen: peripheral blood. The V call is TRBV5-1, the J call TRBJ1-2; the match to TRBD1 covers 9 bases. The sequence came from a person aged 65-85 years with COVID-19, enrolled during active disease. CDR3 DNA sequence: TGCGCCAGCAGAAACGCCGGGACAGGGTATGGCTACACCTTC. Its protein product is CASRNAGTGYGYTF.